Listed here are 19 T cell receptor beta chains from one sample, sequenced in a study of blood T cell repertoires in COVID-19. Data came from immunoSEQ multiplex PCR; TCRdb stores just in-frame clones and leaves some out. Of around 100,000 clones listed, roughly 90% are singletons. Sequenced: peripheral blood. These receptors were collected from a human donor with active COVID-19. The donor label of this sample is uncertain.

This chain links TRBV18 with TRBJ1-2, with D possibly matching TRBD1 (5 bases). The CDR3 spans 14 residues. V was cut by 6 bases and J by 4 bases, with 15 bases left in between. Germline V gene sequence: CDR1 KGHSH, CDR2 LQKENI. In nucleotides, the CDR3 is TGTGCCAGCTCCCCAGATGGAGGGACCTATGGCTACACCTTC. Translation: CASSPDGGTYGYTF. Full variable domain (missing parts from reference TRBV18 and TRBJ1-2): NAGVMQNPRHLVRRRGQEARLRCSPMKGHSHVYWYRQLPEEGLKFMVYLQKENIIDESGMPKERFSAEFPKEGPSILRIQQVVRGDSAAYFCASSPDGGTYGYTFGSGTRLTVV.

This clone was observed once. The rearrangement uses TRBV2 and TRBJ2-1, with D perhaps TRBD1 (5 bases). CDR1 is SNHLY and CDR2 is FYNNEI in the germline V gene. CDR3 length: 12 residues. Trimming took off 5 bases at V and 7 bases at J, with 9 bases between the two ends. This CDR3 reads CASSKTGNEQFF. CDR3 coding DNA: TGTGCCAGCAGTAAAACAGGTAATGAGCAGTTCTTC.

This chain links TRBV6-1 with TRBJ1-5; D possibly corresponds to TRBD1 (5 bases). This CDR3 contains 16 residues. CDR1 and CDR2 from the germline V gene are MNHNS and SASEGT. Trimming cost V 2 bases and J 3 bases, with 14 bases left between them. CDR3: CASSEWGREDNQPQHF. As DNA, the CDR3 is TGTGCCAGCAGTGAATGGGGCAGGGAGGACAATCAGCCCCAGCATTTT.

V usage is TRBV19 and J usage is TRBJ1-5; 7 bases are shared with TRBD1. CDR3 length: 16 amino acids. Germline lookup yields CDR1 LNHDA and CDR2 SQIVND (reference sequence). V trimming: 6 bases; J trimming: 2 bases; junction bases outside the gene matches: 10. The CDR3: CASSKGIDRGNQPQHF. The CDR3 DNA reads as TGTGCCAGTAGCAAGGGGATTGACAGGGGCAATCAGCCCCAGCATTTT.

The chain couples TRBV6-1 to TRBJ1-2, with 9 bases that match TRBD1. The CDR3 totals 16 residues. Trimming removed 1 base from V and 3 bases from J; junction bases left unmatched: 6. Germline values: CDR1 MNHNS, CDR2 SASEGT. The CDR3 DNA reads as TGTGCCAGCAGTGAAGTAGGGACAGGGAACTACTATGGCTACACCTTC. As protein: CASSEVGTGNYYGYTF.

The CDR3: CASSPHEGLMSGYTF. CDR3 in DNA: TGTGCCAGCAGCCCCCATGAGGGCCTGATGTCCGGCTACACCTTC. V gene TRBV7-6 combines with J gene TRBJ1-2; D ambiguous. CDR1 SGHVS and CDR2 FNYEAQ come from the germline V gene. Trimming shortened V by 5 bases and J by 8 bases, and 21 bases separated the two germline ends. This CDR3 spans 15 amino acids.

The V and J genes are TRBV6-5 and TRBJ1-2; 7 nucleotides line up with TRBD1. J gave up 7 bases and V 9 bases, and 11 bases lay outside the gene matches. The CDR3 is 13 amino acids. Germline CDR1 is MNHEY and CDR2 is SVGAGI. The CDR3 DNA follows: TGTGCCAGTTCAAAAGGACAGGTGGTTGGCTACACCTTC. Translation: CASSKGQVVGYTF.

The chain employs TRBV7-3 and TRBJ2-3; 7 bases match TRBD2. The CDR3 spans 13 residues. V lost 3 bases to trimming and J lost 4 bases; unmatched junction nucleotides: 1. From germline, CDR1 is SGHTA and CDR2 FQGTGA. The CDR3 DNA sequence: TGTGCCAGCAGCTTTAGCGGGTCAGATACGCAGTATTTT. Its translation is CASSFSGSDTQYF.

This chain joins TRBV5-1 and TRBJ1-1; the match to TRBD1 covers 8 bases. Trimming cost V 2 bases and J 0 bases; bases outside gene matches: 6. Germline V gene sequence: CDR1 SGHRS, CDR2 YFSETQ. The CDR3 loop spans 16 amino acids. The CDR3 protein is CASSLQGVLVNTEAFF. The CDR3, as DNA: TGCGCCAGCAGCTTACAGGGGGTACTCGTGAACACTGAAGCTTTCTTT.

CDR3 coding DNA: TGTGCCAGCAGCTTAAGTATAGCGGGGGGGACAGATACGCAGTATTTT. This gives the protein CASSLSIAGGTDTQYF. The chain uses TRBV7-3 and TRBJ2-3; 11 nucleotides align to TRBD2. There are 16 residues in the CDR3. V was clipped by 1 base and J by 3 bases; unmatched bases: 3. CDR1 is SGHTA and CDR2 is FQGTGA in the germline V gene.

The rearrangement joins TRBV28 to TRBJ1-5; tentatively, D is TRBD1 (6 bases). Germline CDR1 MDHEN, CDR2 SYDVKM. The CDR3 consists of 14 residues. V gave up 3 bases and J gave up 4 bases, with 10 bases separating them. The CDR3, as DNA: TGTGCCAGCAGTTTTGGGACAAGAAATCAGCCCCAGCATTTT. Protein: CASSFGTRNQPQHF.

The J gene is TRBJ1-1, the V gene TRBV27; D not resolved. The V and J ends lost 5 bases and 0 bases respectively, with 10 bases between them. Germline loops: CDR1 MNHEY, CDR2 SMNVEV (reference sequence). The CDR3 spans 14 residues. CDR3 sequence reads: CASSAAPVNTEAFF. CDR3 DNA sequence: TGTGCCAGCAGTGCCGCCCCGGTGAACACTGAAGCTTTCTTT.

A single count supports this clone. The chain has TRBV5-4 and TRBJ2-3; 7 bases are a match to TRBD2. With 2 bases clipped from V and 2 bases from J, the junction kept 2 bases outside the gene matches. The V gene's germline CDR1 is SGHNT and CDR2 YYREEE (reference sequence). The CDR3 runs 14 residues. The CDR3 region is CASSLAGSTDTQYF. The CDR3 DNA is TGTGCCAGCAGCTTAGCGGGGTCCACAGATACGCAGTATTTT.

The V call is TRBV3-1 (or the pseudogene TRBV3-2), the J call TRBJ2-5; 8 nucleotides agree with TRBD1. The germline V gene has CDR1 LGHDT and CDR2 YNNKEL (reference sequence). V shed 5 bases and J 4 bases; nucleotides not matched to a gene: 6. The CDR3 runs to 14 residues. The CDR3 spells CASSEQGEGETQYF. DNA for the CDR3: TGTGCCAGCAGCGAACAGGGGGAAGGAGAGACCCAGTACTTC.

CDR3 coding DNA: TGTGCCAGCAGCCCACGGGACAGGGGACCCTACGAGCAGTACTTC. Protein product: CASSPRDRGPYEQYF. V gene TRBV11-2 combines with J gene TRBJ2-7; TRBD1 agrees at 10 bases. This CDR3 comprises 15 residues. CDR1 SGHAT and CDR2 FQNNGV come from the germline V gene. Trimming removed 5 bases from V and 2 bases from J; junction bases left unmatched: 6.

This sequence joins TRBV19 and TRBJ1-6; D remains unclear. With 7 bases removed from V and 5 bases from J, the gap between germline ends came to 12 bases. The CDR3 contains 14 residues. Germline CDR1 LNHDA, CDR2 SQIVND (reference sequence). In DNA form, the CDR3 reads TGTGCCAGTACCCCGGCAGGAAATAATTCACCCCTCCACTTT. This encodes CASTPAGNNSPLHF.

In nucleotides, the CDR3 is TGTGCCAGCAGTGAAGATGCGGGGGGAGCGGATACGCAGTATTTT. Translating gives CASSEDAGGADTQYF. The chain carries TRBV6-1 and TRBJ2-3; 8 bases match TRBD2. V gave up 1 base and J gave up 6 bases; unmatched junction bases: 6. Germline V lookup: CDR1 MNHNS, CDR2 SASEGT. The CDR3 has 15 amino acids.

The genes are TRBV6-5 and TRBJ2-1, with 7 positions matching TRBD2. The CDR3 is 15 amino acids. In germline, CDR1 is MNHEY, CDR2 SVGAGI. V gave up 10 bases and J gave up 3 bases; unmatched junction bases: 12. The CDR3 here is CATSPQRGFYNEQFF. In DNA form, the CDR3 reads TGTGCCACCTCCCCACAGCGGGGATTCTACAATGAGCAGTTCTTC.

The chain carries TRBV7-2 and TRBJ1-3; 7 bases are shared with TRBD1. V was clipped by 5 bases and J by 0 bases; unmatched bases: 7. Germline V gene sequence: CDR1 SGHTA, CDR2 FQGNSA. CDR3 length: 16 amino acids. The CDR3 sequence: CASSPTGDSSGNTIYF. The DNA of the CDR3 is TGTGCCAGCAGCCCAACAGGGGACTCCTCTGGAAACACCATATATTTT.